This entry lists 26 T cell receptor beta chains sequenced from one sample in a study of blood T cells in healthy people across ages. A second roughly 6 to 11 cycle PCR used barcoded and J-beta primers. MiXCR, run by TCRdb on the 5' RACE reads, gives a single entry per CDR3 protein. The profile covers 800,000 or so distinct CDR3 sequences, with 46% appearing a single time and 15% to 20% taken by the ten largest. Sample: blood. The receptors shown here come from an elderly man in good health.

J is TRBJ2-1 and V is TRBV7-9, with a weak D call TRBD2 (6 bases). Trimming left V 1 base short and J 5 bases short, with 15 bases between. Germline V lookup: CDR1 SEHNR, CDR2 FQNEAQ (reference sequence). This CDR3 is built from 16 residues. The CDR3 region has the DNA TGTGCCAGCAGCTTAGTCGGGACTCACCTCAACAATGAGCAGTTCTTC. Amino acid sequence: CASSLVGTHLNNEQFF. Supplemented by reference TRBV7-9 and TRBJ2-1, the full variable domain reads DTGVSQNPRHKITKRGQNVTFRCDPISEHNRLYWYRQTLGQGPEFLTYFQNEAQLEKSRLLSDRFSAERPKGSFSTLEIQRTEQGDSAMYLCASSLVGTHLNNEQFFGPGTRLTVL.

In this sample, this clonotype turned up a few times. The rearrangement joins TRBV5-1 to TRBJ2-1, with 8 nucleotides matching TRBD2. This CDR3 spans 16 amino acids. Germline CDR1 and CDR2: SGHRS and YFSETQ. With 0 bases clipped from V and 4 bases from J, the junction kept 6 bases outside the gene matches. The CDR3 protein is CASSLDTAGEYNEQFF. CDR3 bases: TGCGCCAGCAGCTTGGATACAGCGGGAGAATACAATGAGCAGTTCTTC.

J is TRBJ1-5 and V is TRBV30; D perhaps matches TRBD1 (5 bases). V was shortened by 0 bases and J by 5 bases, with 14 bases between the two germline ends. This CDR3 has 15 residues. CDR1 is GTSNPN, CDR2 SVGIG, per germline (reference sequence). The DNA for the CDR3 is TGTGCCTGGAGTGTAAGTAGTCTGGGGGATCAGCCCCAGCATTTT. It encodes CAWSVSSLGDQPQHF.

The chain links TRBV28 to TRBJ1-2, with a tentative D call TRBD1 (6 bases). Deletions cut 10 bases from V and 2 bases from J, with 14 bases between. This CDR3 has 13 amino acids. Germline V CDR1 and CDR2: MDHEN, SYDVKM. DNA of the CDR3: TGTGCCACCCGTTTACAGGGCAACTATGGCTACACCTTC. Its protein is CATRLQGNYGYTF.

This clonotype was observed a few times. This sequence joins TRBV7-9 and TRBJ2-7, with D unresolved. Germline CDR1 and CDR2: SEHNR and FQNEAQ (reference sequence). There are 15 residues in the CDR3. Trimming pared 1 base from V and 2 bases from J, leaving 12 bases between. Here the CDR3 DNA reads TGTGCCAGCAGCTTAGGTTCAGGCTTTCCCTACGAGCAGTACTTC. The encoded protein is CASSLGSGFPYEQYF.

The CDR3 DNA reads as TGTGCCAGCAGCTTGTCCAGGGAGGTAGAGACCCAGTACTTC. Residues: CASSLSREVETQYF. The gene calls are TRBV7-9 and TRBJ2-7; a possible D gene is TRBD2 (6 bases). The J call may be incorrect, as the DNA end agrees better with TRBJ2-5. The CDR3 has 14 amino acids. Germline-derived CDR1 and CDR2 are SEHNR and FQNEAQ (reference sequence).

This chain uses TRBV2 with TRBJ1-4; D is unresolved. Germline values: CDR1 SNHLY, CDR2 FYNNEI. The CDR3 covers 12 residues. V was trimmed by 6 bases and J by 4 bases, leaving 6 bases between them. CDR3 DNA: TGTGCCAGCAGGAGGCTTAATGAAAAACTGTTTTTT. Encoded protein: CASRRLNEKLFF.

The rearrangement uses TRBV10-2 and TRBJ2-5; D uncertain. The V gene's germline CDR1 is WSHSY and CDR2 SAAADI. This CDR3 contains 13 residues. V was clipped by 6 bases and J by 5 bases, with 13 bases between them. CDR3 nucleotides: TGCGCCAGCAGCGTCGACTCGCCGGAGACCCAGTACTTC. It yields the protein CASSVDSPETQYF.

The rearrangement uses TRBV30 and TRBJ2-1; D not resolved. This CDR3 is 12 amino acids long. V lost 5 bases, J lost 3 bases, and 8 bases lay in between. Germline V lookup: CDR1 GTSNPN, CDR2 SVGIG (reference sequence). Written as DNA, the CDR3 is TGTGCCTGGGGCGTCAACTACAATGAGCAGTTCTTC. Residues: CAWGVNYNEQFF.

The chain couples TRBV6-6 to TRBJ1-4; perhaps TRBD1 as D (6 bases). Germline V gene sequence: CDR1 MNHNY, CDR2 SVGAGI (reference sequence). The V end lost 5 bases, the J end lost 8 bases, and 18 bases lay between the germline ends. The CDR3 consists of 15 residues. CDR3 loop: CASSISGAHGEKLFF. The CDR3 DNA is TGTGCCAGCAGTATATCAGGGGCCCATGGGGAAAAACTGTTTTTT.

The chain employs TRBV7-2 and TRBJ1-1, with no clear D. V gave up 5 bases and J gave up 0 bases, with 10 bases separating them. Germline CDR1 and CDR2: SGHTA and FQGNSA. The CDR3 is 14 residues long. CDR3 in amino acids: CASSSRSLNTEAFF. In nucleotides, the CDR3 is TGTGCCAGCAGCAGTCGGAGCTTGAACACTGAAGCTTTCTTT. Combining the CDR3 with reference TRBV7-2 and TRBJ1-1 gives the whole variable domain GAGVSQSPSNKVTEKGKDVELRCDPISGHTALYWYRQSLGQGLEFLIYFQGNSAPDKSGLPSDRFSAERTGGSVSTLTIQRTQQEDSAVYLCASSSRSLNTEAFFGQGTRLTVV.

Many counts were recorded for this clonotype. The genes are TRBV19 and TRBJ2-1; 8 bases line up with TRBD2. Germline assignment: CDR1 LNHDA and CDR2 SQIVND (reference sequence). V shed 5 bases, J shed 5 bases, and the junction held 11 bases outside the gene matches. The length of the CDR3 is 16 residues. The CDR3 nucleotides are TGTGCCAGTAGTCGTTCACTAGCGGACCTTAACAATGAGCAGTTCTTC. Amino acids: CASSRSLADLNNEQFF.

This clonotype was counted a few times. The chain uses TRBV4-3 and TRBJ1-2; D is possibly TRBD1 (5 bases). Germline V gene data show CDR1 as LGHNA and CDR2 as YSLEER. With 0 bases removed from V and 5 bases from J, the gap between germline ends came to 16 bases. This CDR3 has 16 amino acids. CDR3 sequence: CASSQEIIGVRYGYTF. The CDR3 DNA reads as TGCGCCAGCAGCCAAGAAATCATAGGGGTTAGGTATGGCTACACCTTC.

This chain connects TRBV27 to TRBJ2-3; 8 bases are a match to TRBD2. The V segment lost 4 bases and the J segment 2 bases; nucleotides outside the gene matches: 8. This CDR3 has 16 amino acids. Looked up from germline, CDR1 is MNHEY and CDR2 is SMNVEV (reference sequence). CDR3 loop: CASSYLTSGNTDTQYF. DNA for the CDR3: TGTGCCAGCAGTTACCTTACTAGCGGCAACACAGATACGCAGTATTTT.

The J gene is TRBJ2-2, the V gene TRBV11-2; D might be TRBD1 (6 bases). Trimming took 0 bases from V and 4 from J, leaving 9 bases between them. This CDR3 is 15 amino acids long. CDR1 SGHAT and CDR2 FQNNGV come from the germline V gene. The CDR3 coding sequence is TGTGCCAGCAGCTTAGATACAGGGTCCACCGGGGAGCTGTTTTTT. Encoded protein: CASSLDTGSTGELFF.

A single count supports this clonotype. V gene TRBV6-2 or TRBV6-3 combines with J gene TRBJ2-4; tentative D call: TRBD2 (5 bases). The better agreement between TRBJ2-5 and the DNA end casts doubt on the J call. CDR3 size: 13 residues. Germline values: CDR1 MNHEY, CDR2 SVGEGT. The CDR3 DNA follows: TGTGCCAGCAGGGACTGGATACAAGAGACCCAGTACTTC. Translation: CASRDWIQETQYF.

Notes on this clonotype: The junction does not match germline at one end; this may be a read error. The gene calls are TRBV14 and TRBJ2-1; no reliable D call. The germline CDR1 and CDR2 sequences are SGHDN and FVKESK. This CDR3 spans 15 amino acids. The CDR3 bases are TGTGCCAGCAGCCAAGAGAGAGTCCCCCTGGGTGAGCAGTTATTC. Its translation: CASSQERVPLGEQLF.

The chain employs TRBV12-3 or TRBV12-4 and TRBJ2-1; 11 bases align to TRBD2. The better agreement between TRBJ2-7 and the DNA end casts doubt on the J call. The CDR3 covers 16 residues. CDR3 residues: CASSPFLAGGSYEQYF. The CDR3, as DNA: TGTGCCAGCAGCCCCTTTCTAGCGGGAGGTTCCTACGAGCAGTACTTC.

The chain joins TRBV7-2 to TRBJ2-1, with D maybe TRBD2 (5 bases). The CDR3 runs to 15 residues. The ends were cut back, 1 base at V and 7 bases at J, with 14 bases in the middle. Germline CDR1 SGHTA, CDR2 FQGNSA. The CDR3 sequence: CASSLGARARNEQFF. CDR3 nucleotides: TGTGCCAGCAGCTTAGGGGCGCGGGCGAGGAATGAGCAGTTCTTC. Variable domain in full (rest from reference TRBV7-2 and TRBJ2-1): GAGVSQSPSNKVTEKGKDVELRCDPISGHTALYWYRQSLGQGLEFLIYFQGNSAPDKSGLPSDRFSAERTGGSVSTLTIQRTQQEDSAVYLCASSLGARARNEQFFGPGTRLTVL.

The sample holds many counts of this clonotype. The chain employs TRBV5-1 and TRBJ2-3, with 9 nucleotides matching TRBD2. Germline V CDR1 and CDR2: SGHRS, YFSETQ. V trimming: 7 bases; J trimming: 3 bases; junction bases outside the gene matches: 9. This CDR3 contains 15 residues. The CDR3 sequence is CASGIAGAGTDTQYF. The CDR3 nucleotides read TGCGCCAGCGGAATAGCGGGAGCGGGGACAGATACGCAGTATTTT.

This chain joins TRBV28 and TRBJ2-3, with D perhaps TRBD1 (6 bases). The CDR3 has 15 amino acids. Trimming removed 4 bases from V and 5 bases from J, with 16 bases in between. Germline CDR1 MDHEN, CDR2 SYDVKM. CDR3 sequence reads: CASSSRRPGEDTQYF. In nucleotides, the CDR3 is TGTGCCAGCAGTTCCCGCCGGCCAGGGGAAGATACGCAGTATTTT. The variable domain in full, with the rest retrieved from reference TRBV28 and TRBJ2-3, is DVKVTQSSRYLVKRTGEKVFLECVQDMDHENMFWYRQDPGLGLRLIYFSYDVKMKEKGDIPEGYSVSREKKERFSLILESASTNQTSMYLCASSSRRPGEDTQYFGPGTRLTVL.

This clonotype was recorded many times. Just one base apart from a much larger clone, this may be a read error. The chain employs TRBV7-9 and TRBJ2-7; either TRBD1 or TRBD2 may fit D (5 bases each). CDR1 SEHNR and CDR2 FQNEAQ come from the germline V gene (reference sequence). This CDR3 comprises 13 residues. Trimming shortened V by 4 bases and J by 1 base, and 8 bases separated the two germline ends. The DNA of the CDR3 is TGTGCCAGCAGCTGGGACCCGTCCTACGAGCAGTACTTC. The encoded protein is CASSWDPSYEQYF.

CDR3 residues: CASSYGGSYYEQYF. The CDR3 coding sequence is TGTGCCAGCAGTTACGGCGGCAGCTACTACGAGCAGTACTTC. The rearrangement joins TRBV6-2 or TRBV6-3 to TRBJ2-7; D not resolved. Trimming removed 2 bases from V and 3 bases from J, with 11 bases in between. This CDR3 is 14 amino acids long. Germline CDR1 is MNHEY and CDR2 is SVGEGT.

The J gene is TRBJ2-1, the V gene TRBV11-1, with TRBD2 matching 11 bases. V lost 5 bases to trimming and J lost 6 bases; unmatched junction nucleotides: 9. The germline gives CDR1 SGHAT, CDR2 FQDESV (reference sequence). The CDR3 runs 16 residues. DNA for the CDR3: TGTGCCAGCAGCCCCTTCTTAGCGGGAGGGTTCAATGAGCAGTTCTTC. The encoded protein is CASSPFLAGGFNEQFF.

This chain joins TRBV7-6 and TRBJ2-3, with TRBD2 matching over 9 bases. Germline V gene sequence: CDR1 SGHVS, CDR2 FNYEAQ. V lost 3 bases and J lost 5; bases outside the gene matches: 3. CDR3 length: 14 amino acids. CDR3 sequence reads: CASSFGSGGDTQYF. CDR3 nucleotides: TGTGCCAGCAGCTTCGGTAGCGGGGGAGATACGCAGTATTTT.

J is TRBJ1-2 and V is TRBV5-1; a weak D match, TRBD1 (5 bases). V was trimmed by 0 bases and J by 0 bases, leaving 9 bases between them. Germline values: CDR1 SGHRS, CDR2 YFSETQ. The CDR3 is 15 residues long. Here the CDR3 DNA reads TGCGCCAGCAGCTTGGTTGGGGCCTCTAACTATGGCTACACCTTC. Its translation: CASSLVGASNYGYTF. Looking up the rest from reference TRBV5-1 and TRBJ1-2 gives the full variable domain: KAGVTQTPRYLIKTRGQQVTLSCSPISGHRSVSWYQQTPGQGLQFLFEYFSETQRNKGNFPGRFSGRQFSNSRSEMNVSTLELGDSALYLCASSLVGASNYGYTFGSGTRLTVV.